This T cell receptor beta chain originates from a study of blood T cell repertoires in COVID-19. About the study: COVID-19 samples collected from the United States, Italy and Spain covered acute and convalescent phases. PBMCs, B-cell-depleted T cells, or T cells provided the cDNA or gDNA that made up the material.

Germline CDR1 SGHTA, CDR2 FQGNSA. V shed 5 bases and J shed 6 bases, with 16 bases lying between them. CDR3 length: 15 residues. In the original workflow: Counts of nucleated cells, estimated from reference gene primer amplification, were obtained. Sequencing used immunoSEQ multiplex PCR; TCRdb keeps in-frame clones, though not all of them. D and trimming were read from the DNA, whereas the V and J calls and clone size are those reported in that table. Of 120,000 or so clones in the sample, roughly four fifths are singletons; the top ten hold 16%. This clone appeared a single time. Input material: peripheral blood. The clonotype was recovered from a woman aged 55-70 years with acute or convalescent COVID-19. The V gene is TRBV7-2, the J gene TRBJ2-2; D might be TRBD1 (5 bases). Written as DNA, the CDR3 is TGTGCCAGCAGCACACGATTACAGGAATCCGGGGAGCTGTTTTTT. Amino acid sequence: CASSTRLQESGELFF.